This T cell receptor (beta chain) was sequenced during a study of blood T cell repertoires in COVID-19. Background on the study: Acute and convalescent COVID-19 specimens originated in the United States, Italy and Spain.

CDR3 size: 14 residues. Between the trimmed V and J ends, which lost 4 bases and 2 bases, there was a span of 9 bases. The germline CDR1 and CDR2 sequences are MDHEN and SYDVKM. Original data processing: How many nucleated cells were present was estimated from reference gene primer amplification. Sequenced by immunoSEQ multiplex PCR; TCRdb stores in-frame clones only, minus some. For V, J and clone size, that table is used; D and trimming come from the DNA. This repertoire shows 150,000 to 200,000 clones, roughly four fifths found once; its top ten account for around 6.9%. The chain has TRBV28 and TRBJ1-5; D possibly corresponds to TRBD1 (5 bases). Input material: peripheral blood. The TCR originated in a human donor with acute or convalescent COVID-19. The donor label of this sample is uncertain. The CDR3 sequence is CASSWGSGNQPQHF. The CDR3 coding sequence is TGTGCCAGCAGTTGGGGCTCGGGCAATCAGCCCCAGCATTTT.